These T cell receptor beta chains were read from a single sample in a study of T cell responses to AZD1222 COVID-19 vaccine. Profiled with immunoSEQ multiplex PCR; TCRdb holds only in-frame clones, not every one. The sample carries approximately 150,000 clones, about 91% recorded once. The specimen was peripheral blood, collected on day 0 of MenACWY control vaccination. The receptors here all came from an adult in good health. Each CDR3 is given with its conserved first and last residue. The order of the fields is V gene, D gene, clone size, J gene, CDR3 DNA, CDR3 protein. The D gene is left open where the match is weak. Not every row has a clone size; where given, it reads once, few, many or a size class.

>TRBV13|TRBD2|NA|TRBJ2-7
TGTGCCAGCAGCTTAGGCCTCAGCGGGAGCTACGAGCAGTACTTC
CASSLGLSGSYEQYF
>TRBV4-2|TRBD2|NA|TRBJ2-7
TGTGCCAGCAGCCCGTCGACTAGCAGAAACGAGCAGTACTTC
CASSPSTSRNEQYF
>TRBV6-5|NA|NA|TRBJ1-2
TGTGCCAGCAGTTACCAAGGACCGGGACCAACTGGCTACACCTTC
CASSYQGPGPTGYTF
>TRBV28|NA|NA|TRBJ1-1
TGTGCCAGCAGCCCAGCTGGGGTTGGTGAAGCTTTCTTT
CASSPAGVGEAFF
>TRBV7-2|NA|NA|TRBJ1-5
TGTGCCAGCTCTAAAGGTTCGGGGGCCCAGCCCCAGCATTTT
CASSKGSGAQPQHF
>TRBV27|TRBD1|NA|TRBJ1-2
TGTGCCAGCAGTTTTGGACAGGGAAATGGCTACACCTTC
CASSFGQGNGYTF
>TRBV5-4|NA|NA|TRBJ2-6
TGTGCCAGCAGCTTGAGGAGGGGGAATTGGGTCTCTGGGGCCAACGTCCTGACTTTC
CASSLRRGNWVSGANVLTF
>TRBV28|TRBD1|NA|TRBJ1-6
TGTGCCAGCGAACAGGGGGCCCTAAATTCACCCCTCCACTTT
CASEQGALNSPLHF
>TRBV4-2|TRBD1|few|TRBJ2-5
TGTGCCAGCAGCCTAGGACAGGGGAGAGAGACCCAGTACTTC
CASSLGQGRETQYF
>TRBV3-1/TRBV3-2|TRBD2|NA|TRBJ2-2
TGTGCCAGCAGCCCAAGGATCTCTAGCGGGACGGTCGGGGAGCTGTTTTTT
CASSPRISSGTVGELFF
>TRBV6-5|NA|NA|TRBJ2-7
TGTGCCAGCACCGGATCCGGGACACCTTACGAGCAGTACTTC
CASTGSGTPYEQYF
>TRBV11-3|NA|once|TRBJ1-4
TGTGCCAGCAGCCTCTCCCGGTCATTTGAAAAACTGTTTTTT
CASSLSRSFEKLFF
>TRBV2|NA|NA|TRBJ2-5
TGTGCCAGCAGTCAGACGGGATTGGTGCTGGAGACCCAGTACTTC
CASSQTGLVLETQYF
>TRBV10-2|NA|NA|TRBJ1-5
TGCGCCAGCAGTGGCCCGACAGGAAATCAGCCCCAGCATTTT
CASSGPTGNQPQHF
>TRBV5-1|NA|NA|TRBJ2-5
TGCGCCAGCAGGGACGGCCTTATCTTCGATCCCAAAAGAGAGACCCAGTACTTC
CASRDGLIFDPKRETQYF
>TRBV21-1|NA|NA|TRBJ1-2
TGTGCCAGCAGCAAAAACCCGGAATGGCGGTATGGCTACACCTTC
CASSKNPEWRYGYTF
>TRBV9|NA|NA|TRBJ1-1
TGTGCCAGCAGCCCAGGTGTCTTGGGGGCTGAAGCTTTCTTT
CASSPGVLGAEAFF
>TRBV19|NA|NA|TRBJ1-1
TGTGCCAGTAGTACTCCAGGGCTGATGGCTGAAGCTTTCTTT
CASSTPGLMAEAFF
>TRBV24-1|NA|once|TRBJ2-3
TGTGCCACCAGTGATTGGGACTTCACAGATACGCAGTATTTT
CATSDWDFTDTQYF
>TRBV28|TRBD1|NA|TRBJ2-1
TGTGCCAGCAGCGTACCGGGACAGGGGACAATTTTGGGGGAGCAGTTCTTC
CASSVPGQGTILGEQFF
>TRBV24-1|TRBD1|NA|TRBJ2-1
TGTGCCACCAGTTCAAACCGGGACAGGTCATACAATGAGCAGTTCTTC
CATSSNRDRSYNEQFF
>TRBV7-9|NA|NA|TRBJ2-3
TGTGCCAGCAGCTTGGGGCTTCCCCCCACAGATACGCAGTATTTT
CASSLGLPPTDTQYF
>TRBV19|NA|NA|TRBJ1-5
TGTGCCAGTAGGGATACCTCGGGATCCAATCAGCCCCAGCATTTT
CASRDTSGSNQPQHF
>TRBV2|NA|NA|TRBJ2-2
TGTGCCAGCAGTGAAGCAGGGCAGGCCGGGGAGCTGTTTTTT
CASSEAGQAGELFF
>TRBV7-9|NA|NA|TRBJ2-3
TGTGCCAGCAGCTCATGGGTCCAGGTTAAAAAAGATACGCAGTATTTT
CASSSWVQVKKDTQYF
>TRBV5-1|NA|once|TRBJ2-1
TGCGCCAGCAGCTTGGCTATCTTAGGGCCGGCCAATGAGCAGTTCTTC
CASSLAILGPANEQFF
>TRBV7-2|NA|NA|TRBJ1-2
TGTGCCAGCAGCGCCGGTAGTCAGGGTGGTGGCTACACCTTC
CASSAGSQGGGYTF
>TRBV3-1/TRBV3-2|TRBD2|NA|TRBJ2-5
TGTGCCAGCAGCCAAGGGGGACTAGCTGTGGAGACCCAGTACTTC
CASSQGGLAVETQYF
>TRBV11-3|TRBD2|NA|TRBJ2-5
TGTGCCAGCAGCTTAGGAGTCGGGAGGGAACAGACCCAGTACTTC
CASSLGVGREQTQYF
>TRBV7-8|NA|NA|TRBJ2-7
TGTGCCAGCAGCTTAAGGCTTAGCTCCTACGAGCAGTACTTC
CASSLRLSSYEQYF
>TRBV6-5|TRBD2|NA|TRBJ2-1
TGTGCCAGTAAAGCGGGAGGCGTCTACAATGAGCAGTTCTTC
CASKAGGVYNEQFF
>TRBV19|NA|NA|TRBJ1-1
TGTGCCAGTAGCGTCGGCAGGGGGAACACTGAAGCTTTCTTT
CASSVGRGNTEAFF